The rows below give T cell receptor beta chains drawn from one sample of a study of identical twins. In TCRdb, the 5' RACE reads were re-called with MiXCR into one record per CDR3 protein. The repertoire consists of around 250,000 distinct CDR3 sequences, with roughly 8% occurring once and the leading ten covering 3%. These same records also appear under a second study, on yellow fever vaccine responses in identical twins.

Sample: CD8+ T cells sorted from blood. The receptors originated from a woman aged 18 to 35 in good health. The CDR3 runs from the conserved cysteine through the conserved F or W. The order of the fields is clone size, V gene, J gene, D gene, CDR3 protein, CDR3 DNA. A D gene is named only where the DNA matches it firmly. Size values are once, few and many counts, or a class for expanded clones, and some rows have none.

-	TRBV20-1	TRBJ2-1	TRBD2	CSARDQMGSGRASPYNEQFF	TGCAGTGCTAGAGATCAGATGGGGAGCGGGAGAGCAAGTCCCTACAATGAGCAGTTCTTC
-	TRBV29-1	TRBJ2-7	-	CSVLLAREQYF	TGCAGCGTCCTGCTAGCCCGCGAGCAGTACTTC
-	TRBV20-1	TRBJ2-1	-	CSARVRGGQLDEQFF	TGCAGTGCTAGAGTTCGGGGAGGTCAGTTAGATGAGCAGTTCTTC
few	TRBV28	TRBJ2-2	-	CASTLGGSTGELFF	TGTGCCAGCACCCTTGGAGGGAGTACCGGGGAGCTGTTTTTT
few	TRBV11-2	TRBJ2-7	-	CASSLGTQGGYSYEQYF	TGTGCCAGCAGCTTAGGGACCCAGGGCGGGTACTCCTACGAGCAGTACTTC
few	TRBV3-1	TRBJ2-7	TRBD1	CASSQVRAEQGAEQYF	TGTGCCAGCAGCCAAGTCCGGGCGGAGCAGGGGGCCGAGCAGTACTTC
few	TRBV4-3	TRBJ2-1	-	CASSQVGIHEQFF	TGCGCCAGCAGCCAGGTAGGGATCCATGAGCAGTTCTTC
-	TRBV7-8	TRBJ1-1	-	CASSLLAVDREEAFF	TGTGCCAGCAGCTTACTTGCGGTGGATAGGGAAGAAGCTTTCTTT
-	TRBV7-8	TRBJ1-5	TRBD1	CASSLYRDRVEEPQHF	TGTGCCAGCAGCTTATACCGGGACAGGGTCGAGGAGCCCCAGCATTTT
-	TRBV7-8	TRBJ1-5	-	CASSLITNQPQHF	TGTGCCAGCAGCTTAATAACGAATCAGCCCCAGCATTTT
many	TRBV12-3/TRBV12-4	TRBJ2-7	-	CASSTGTISSYEQYF	TGTGCCAGCAGTACCGGGACCATAAGCTCCTACGAGCAGTACTTC
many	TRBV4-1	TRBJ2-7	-	CASSQGNLIGHEQYF	TGCGCCAGCAGCCAAGGCAATCTAATAGGCCACGAGCAGTACTTC
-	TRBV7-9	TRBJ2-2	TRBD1	CASMGTGGTGELFF	TGTGCCAGCATGGGGACAGGGGGCACCGGGGAGCTGTTTTTT
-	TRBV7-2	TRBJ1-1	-	CASSYPPGPLSFF	TGTGCCAGCAGCTACCCCCCGGGGCCGCTTTCTTTCTTT
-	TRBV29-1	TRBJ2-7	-	CSVLTGNSYEQYF	TGCAGCGTACTAACAGGGAACTCCTACGAGCAGTACTTC
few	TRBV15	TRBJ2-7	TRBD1	CATSYYRGDTYEQYF	TGTGCCACCAGCTATTACAGGGGGGACACCTACGAGCAGTACTTC
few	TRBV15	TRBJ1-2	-	CATSREGEASGYTF	TGTGCCACCAGCAGAGAGGGCGAAGCGAGCGGCTACACCTTC
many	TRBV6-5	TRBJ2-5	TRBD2	CASSYSRSVREGETQYF	TGTGCCAGCAGTTACTCGAGATCAGTAAGGGAGGGAGAGACCCAGTACTTC
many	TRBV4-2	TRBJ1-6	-	CASSPTQGVVSPLHF	TGTGCCAGCAGCCCGACGCAGGGCGTAGTGTCACCCCTCCACTTT
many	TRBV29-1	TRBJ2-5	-	CSVWLEQETQYF	TGCAGCGTCTGGTTGGAGCAAGAGACCCAGTACTTC
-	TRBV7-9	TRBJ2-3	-	CASSLGPVITDTQYF	TGTGCCAGCAGCTTGGGGCCAGTAATCACAGATACGCAGTATTTT
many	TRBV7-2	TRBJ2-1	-	CASSPGSQPNEQFF	TGTGCCAGCAGCCCCGGGTCCCAACCCAATGAGCAGTTCTTC
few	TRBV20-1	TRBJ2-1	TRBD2	CSAAASGLYNEQFF	TGCAGTGCCGCCGCTAGCGGCCTCTACAATGAGCAGTTCTTC
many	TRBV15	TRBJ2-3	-	CATSRDPDSTDTQYF	TGTGCCACCAGCAGAGACCCAGACAGCACAGATACGCAGTATTTT
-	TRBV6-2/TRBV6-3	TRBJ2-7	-	CASSYQVTEQYF	TGTGCCAGCAGTTACCAGGTAACCGAGCAGTACTTC
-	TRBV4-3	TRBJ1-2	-	CASSQDYPGNYGYTF	TGCGCCAGCAGCCAAGATTACCCGGGAAACTATGGCTACACCTTC
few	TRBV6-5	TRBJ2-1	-	CASSYSHRNEQFF	TGTGCCAGCAGTTACTCTCATCGCAATGAGCAGTTCTTC
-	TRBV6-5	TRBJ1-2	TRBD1	CASSYTGGEYGYTF	TGTGCCAGCAGTTATACAGGGGGAGAGTATGGCTACACCTTC
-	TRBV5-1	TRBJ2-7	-	CASSFDRNYEQYF	TGCGCCAGCAGCTTCGACAGAAACTACGAGCAGTACTTC
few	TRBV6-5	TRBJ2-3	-	CASSFTTRDTQYF	TGTGCCAGCAGTTTTACGACTAGGGATACGCAGTATTTT
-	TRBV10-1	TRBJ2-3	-	CASSPTSNTDTQYF	TGCGCCAGCAGTCCCACTAGTAACACAGATACGCAGTATTTT
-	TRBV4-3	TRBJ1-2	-	CASSQALTDYGYTF	TGCGCCAGCAGCCAAGCCCTGACAGACTATGGCTACACCTTC
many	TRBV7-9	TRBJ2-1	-	CASSFPYNEQFF	TGTGCCAGCAGCTTTCCTTACAATGAGCAGTTCTTC
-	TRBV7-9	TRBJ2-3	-	CASSLRDHHRTDTQYF	TGTGCCAGCAGCTTAAGGGATCACCACCGCACAGATACGCAGTACTTT
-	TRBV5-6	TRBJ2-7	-	CASSLGTNQQYF	TGTGCCAGCAGCTTGGGAACCAACCAGCAGTACTTC
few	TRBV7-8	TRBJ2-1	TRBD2	CASSYHSGRAPEQFF	TGTGCCAGCAGCTACCATAGCGGGAGGGCCCCCGAGCAGTTCTTC
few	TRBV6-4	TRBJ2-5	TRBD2	CASWTSGGAETQYF	TGTGCCAGTTGGACTAGCGGGGGAGCGGAGACCCAGTACTTC
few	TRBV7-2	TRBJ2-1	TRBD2	CASSFGPAGHNEQFF	TGTGCCAGCAGCTTTGGCCCAGCGGGGCATAATGAGCAGTTCTTC
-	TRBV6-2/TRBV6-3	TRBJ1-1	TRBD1	CASSSTGMLNTEAFF	TGTGCCAGCAGTTCGACAGGGATGTTGAACACTGAAGCTTTCTTT
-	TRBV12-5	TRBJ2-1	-	CASGTSSDNEQFF	TGTGCTAGTGGTACATCTAGCGACAATGAGCAGTTCTTC
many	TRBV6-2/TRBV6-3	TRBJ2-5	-	CASSSGLVGTQYF	TGTGCCAGCAGTTCGGGACTCGTTGGGACCCAGTACTTC
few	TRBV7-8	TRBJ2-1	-	CASSDRVVNEQFF	TGTGCCAGCAGCGATAGGGTTGTCAATGAGCAGTTCTTC
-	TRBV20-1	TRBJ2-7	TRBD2	CSARGITSGFSYEQYF	TGCAGTGCTAGAGGAATTACTAGCGGGTTCTCCTACGAGCAGTACTTC
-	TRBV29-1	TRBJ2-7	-	CSVGDSYEQYF	TGCAGCGTTGGGGACTCCTACGAGCAGTACTTC
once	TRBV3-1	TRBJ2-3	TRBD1	CAGSPPPLTGADTQYF	TGTGCCGGCAGCCCCCCACCCCTAACAGGGGCGGATACGCAGTATTTT
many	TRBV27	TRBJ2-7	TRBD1	CASGWTGYEQYF	TGTGCCAGCGGGTGGACAGGTTACGAGCAGTACTTC
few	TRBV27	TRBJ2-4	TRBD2	CASSPKGTSGLLAKNIQYF	TGTGCCAGCAGCCCCAAAGGGACTAGCGGGTTATTAGCCAAAAACATTCAGTACTTC
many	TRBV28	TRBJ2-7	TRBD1	CASSRTGDYYEQYF	TGTGCCAGCAGTAGGACAGGCGATTACTACGAGCAGTACTTC
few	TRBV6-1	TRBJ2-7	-	CASSDTPDRIHEQYF	TGTGCCAGCAGTGATACACCGGACAGAATCCACGAGCAGTACTTC
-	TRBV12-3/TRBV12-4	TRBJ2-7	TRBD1	CASSPDRAIYYEQYF	TGTGCCAGCAGTCCTGACAGGGCTATATACTACGAGCAGTACTTC
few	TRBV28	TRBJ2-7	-	CASSLRSTYEQYF	TGTGCCAGCAGTTTACGCTCGACTTACGAGCAGTACTTC
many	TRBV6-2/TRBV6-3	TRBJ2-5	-	CASSYREQETQYF	TGTGCCAGCAGCTACAGGGAACAAGAGACCCAGTACTTC
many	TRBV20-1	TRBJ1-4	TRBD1	CSARDLWDRGLNNEKLFF	TGCAGTGCTAGAGATTTGTGGGACAGGGGGCTGAATAATGAAAAACTGTTTTTT
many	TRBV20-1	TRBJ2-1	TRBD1	CSASSRGRFYEQFF	TGCAGTGCTAGCTCCAGGGGGCGTTTCTATGAGCAGTTCTTC
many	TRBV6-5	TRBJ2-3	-	CASSYSFGGTTDTQYF	TGTGCCAGCAGTTACTCCTTCGGCGGCACCACAGATACGCAGTATTTT